This T cell receptor (beta chain) was recorded in a study of cytomegalovirus exposure and HLA in healthy donors. Study-wide findings and caveats: In a later analysis, parvovirus B19, influenza, CMV and Epstein-Barr virus appeared linked to several top co-occurrence clusters. Cytomegalovirus association was assigned to 170 or so TCR beta chains. In an earlier analysis, about 87% or about 30%: the productive usage of most TCR beta V segments.

It was with 60 Vbeta and 13 Jbeta primers that the PCR ran. TCRdb's copy holds only in-frame clones and misses some; the assay was immunoSEQ multiplex PCR. This table has roughly 100,000 clones, 55% to 85% appearing once. CDR1 is SGHDT, CDR2 YYEEEE, per germline. The CDR3 length is 14 residues. V shed 1 base and J shed 5 bases, with 12 bases lying between them. Notes on this clone: Antigen: not known.

The donors comprised healthy bone marrow donors. The clonotype originates from a woman aged 18 to 35 in good health and CMV-seropositive. The rearrangement joins TRBV5-6 to TRBJ1-1; the D gene is possibly TRBD1 (6 bases). Sequencing input: PBMCs. The CDR3 nucleotides read TGTGCCAGCAGCTTGCCCAGGGGTCTGACTGAAGCTTTCTTT. It specifies CASSLPRGLTEAFF.